These T cell receptor beta chains were read from a single sample in a study of T-cell memory formation after mild COVID-19. TCRdb re-called the 5' RACE reads with MiXCR, one entry per CDR3 protein. The data hold approximately 300,000 distinct CDR3 sequences, with just under 20% observed a single time. The source material was PBMCs or a T cell subset sorted from them (not recorded which). These receptors were collected from a man between 18 and 35 years old who had mild COVID-19 (a few samples of this study predate the infection). Cell type and time point are not known. The CDR3 runs from the conserved cysteine through the conserved F or W. Each record gives: V gene, clone size, J gene, D gene, CDR3 DNA, CDR3 protein. A D gene is named only where the DNA matches it firmly. Only part of the rows carry a size: once, few, many, or a class if the clone is expanded.

TRBV4-3	-	TRBJ2-7	TRBD1	TGCGCCAGCAGTCATGAACAGGGGCTAAAGAGCTACGAGCAGTACTTC	CASSHEQGLKSYEQYF
TRBV5-1	-	TRBJ1-4	TRBD1	TGCGCCAGCAGCCCCGGGGCCACAGGGGATCTAGAAAAACTGTTTTTT	CASSPGATGDLEKLFF
TRBV7-3	many	TRBJ2-1	-	TGTGCCAGCAGCCAGGGCGGCTCCTACAATGAGCAGTTCTTC	CASSQGGSYNEQFF
TRBV7-9	many	TRBJ2-7	-	TGTGCCAGCAGCTTGGAGACAGTGGACTACGAGCAGTACTTC	CASSLETVDYEQYF
TRBV20-1	-	TRBJ1-3	-	TGCAGTGCTAGTCGGGGAATCTCCGGAAACACCATATATTTT	CSASRGISGNTIYF
TRBV20-1	-	TRBJ2-5	-	TGCAGTGCCCGGACAGACCAAGAGACCCAGTACTTC	CSARTDQETQYF
TRBV24-1	few	TRBJ2-3	-	TGTGCCACCAGTGATTCGACAGCTTACACAGATACGCAGTATTTT	CATSDSTAYTDTQYF
TRBV2	few	TRBJ2-2	TRBD2	TGTGCCAGCAGTGAGGCGGGGGCGAACACCGGGGAGCTGTTTTTT	CASSEAGANTGELFF
TRBV3-2	-	TRBJ2-1	-	TGTGCCAGCAGTACAGGGGGCGACTTCTATGAGCAGTTCTTC	CASSTGGDFYEQFF
TRBV4-1	few	TRBJ2-3	TRBD1	TGCGCCAGCAGCCACCACGGACAGGCCACAGGAGATACGCAGTATTTT	CASSHHGQATGDTQYF
TRBV6-5	few	TRBJ2-1	TRBD1	TGTGCCAGCAGCAGACCGGGACAGGTTAGACTCAATGAGCAGTTCTTC	CASSRPGQVRLNEQFF
TRBV5-1	-	TRBJ1-6	-	TGCGCCAGCAGCCTTGAACAGAGTTCACCCCTCCACTTT	CASSLEQSSPLHF
TRBV7-9	-	TRBJ1-1	-	TGTGCCAGCAGCCGGACACGCTTCCAGAACACTGAAGCTTTCTTT	CASSRTRFQNTEAFF
TRBV3-1	few	TRBJ1-6	-	TGTGCCAGCAGCCAAGGGACACTCAGCTCCTATAATTCACCCCTCCACTTT	CASSQGTLSSYNSPLHF
TRBV6-1	few	TRBJ1-2	-	TGTGCCAGCAGGACGGACAGCAACTATGGCTACACCTTC	CASRTDSNYGYTF
TRBV5-4	few	TRBJ2-3	-	TGTGCCAGCAGCATGACAGGACGAACTTATGATACGCAGTATTTT	CASSMTGRTYDTQYF
TRBV7-9	-	TRBJ2-7	-	TGTGCCAGCAGCTCCTCGGGGGAGCAGTACTTC	CASSSSGEQYF
TRBV7-3	-	TRBJ2-2	-	TGTGCCAGCAGCTTAATGGCAACCACCGGGGAGCTGTTTTTT	CASSLMATTGELFF
TRBV5-1	-	TRBJ1-4	TRBD1	TGCGCCAGCAGCTTCCGACCGGGACAGGGGGCGGAAAAACTGTTTTTT	CASSFRPGQGAEKLFF
TRBV6-6	few	TRBJ2-2	-	TGTGCCAGCAGTTACGGGGGGACCGGGGAGCTGTTTTTT	CASSYGGTGELFF
TRBV5-6	few	TRBJ1-2	TRBD1	TGTGCCAGCAGCCCTCTCGAGACAGGGCATCCTGGCTACACCTTC	CASSPLETGHPGYTF
TRBV5-1	-	TRBJ2-3	TRBD2	TGCGCCAGCAGCACTTCTAGCGGGGGAGATACGCAGTATTTT	CASSTSSGGDTQYF
TRBV5-1	few	TRBJ1-6	-	TGCGCCAGCAGCTCGGACGGCGATTCACCCCTCCACTTT	CASSSDGDSPLHF
TRBV3-1	many	TRBJ2-5	TRBD1	TGTGCCAGCAGCCAGTCGCGATTCAGGGGGCATACCCAAGAGACCCAGTACTTC	CASSQSRFRGHTQETQYF
TRBV12-3/TRBV12-4	many	TRBJ1-2	-	TGTGCCAGCACCAGTCAGGGTTTGGGCTATGGCTACACCTTC	CASTSQGLGYGYTF
TRBV7-9	few	TRBJ2-1	-	TGTGCCAGCAGCTCACTGAAGTTCTCCTACAATGAGCAGTTCTTC	CASSSLKFSYNEQFF
TRBV24-1	-	TRBJ2-3	TRBD1	TGTGCCACCGGGGACAGTAGCACAGATACGCAGTATTTT	CATGDSSTDTQYF
TRBV20-1	-	TRBJ2-2	-	TGCAGTGCTAGTTTTGGTTACACCGGGGAGCTGTTTTTT	CSASFGYTGELFF
TRBV28	-	TRBJ1-1	TRBD1	TGTGCCAGCAGTCTTCCACAGGGGCGGACTGAAGCTTTCTTT	CASSLPQGRTEAFF
TRBV6-5	few	TRBJ1-1	-	TGTGCCAGCAGCAGAGCAACAGCGAACACTGAAGCTTTCTTT	CASSRATANTEAFF
TRBV5-1	many	TRBJ2-1	TRBD2	TGCGCCAGCAGCTCCTCCCTAGCGGGGGTATACAATGAGCAGTTCTTC	CASSSSLAGVYNEQFF
TRBV9	-	TRBJ2-1	-	TGTGCCAGCAGCGAGGAGGCCGGGACCAGCAATGAGCAGTTCTTC	CASSEEAGTSNEQFF
TRBV7-6	many	TRBJ2-4	TRBD2	TGTGCCAGCAGCTTAGGGGCCTTGCGGGGGGTCAAAAACATTCAGTACTTC	CASSLGALRGVKNIQYF
TRBV11-2	-	TRBJ2-7	TRBD1	TGTGCCAGCAGCTTAGGCGGTAGGGTACAGGGGGCTAACTTC	CASSLGGRVQGANF
TRBV5-1	-	TRBJ2-1	-	TGCGCCAGCAGCAGCGGACGGATAAGCTCCTACAATGAGCAGTTCTTC	CASSSGRISSYNEQFF
TRBV12-3/TRBV12-4	-	TRBJ1-1	-	TGTGCCAGCACTCCCGGGGGGTTCACTGAAGCTTTCTTT	CASTPGGFTEAFF
TRBV7-9	few	TRBJ1-1	-	TGTGCCAGCAGCTTAGAGGGGGGAATCCCTGAAGCTTTCTTT	CASSLEGGIPEAFF
TRBV7-2	few	TRBJ1-6	-	TGTGCCAGCAGCCCCGACTCCTGGGACAATTCACCCCTCCACTTT	CASSPDSWDNSPLHF
TRBV18	-	TRBJ2-3	-	TGTGCCAGCTCGCCCCGGGCCCCCGAGTCTTACAGCACAGATACGCAGTATTTT	CASSPRAPESYSTDTQYF
TRBV10-2	few	TRBJ2-3	-	TGCGCCAGCAGAGTCGGGAGCACAGATACGCAGTATTTT	CASRVGSTDTQYF
TRBV7-9	few	TRBJ1-5	TRBD1	TGTGCCAGCAGCCAATCGTGGGACAGGGGGCCCCAGCATTTT	CASSQSWDRGPQHF
TRBV3-1	-	TRBJ1-1	-	TGTGCCAGCAGCCAAGATCTCGGGAAGATTTGGGACACTGAAGCTTTCTTT	CASSQDLGKIWDTEAFF